The sample holds a few counts of the clone carrying this T cell receptor beta chain. Its antigen remains unidentified. A read error is likely, as this CDR3 ends without the conserved phenylalanine or tryptophan. Primed by a sample-barcoded 5' primer and a J-beta primer mix, a second PCR proceeded for about 6 to 11 cycles. Each CDR3 protein is one row after TCRdb ran MiXCR on the 5' RACE reads. The table has around 1,000,000 distinct CDR3 sequences, around 25% seen once. The data stem from a study of blood T cells in healthy people across ages. Overall study findings and caveats: It was the long-lived donors that had more naive CD4+ cells and higher diversity than aged donors. Because sorting was not performed, PBMCs prevented conclusive naive versus antigen-experienced comparison.

The CDR3 loop spans 13 amino acids. Looked up from germline, CDR1 is SQVTM and CDR2 is ANQGSEA. Trimming took 1 base from V and 5 from J, leaving 9 bases between them. In addition, the sample was reused for a study of T cells of mothers and their children. From that paper: cDNA was made from all extracted RNA, about 1.5 ug per 15 ul.

This chain connects TRBV29-1 to TRBJ2-1; the D is unclear. The sequenced sample consisted of blood. The clonotype comes from a girl under 10 years old in good health. The CDR3 DNA is TGCAGCGTTGAAGGGCTCTGGGACAATGAGCAGTTCCTC. This gives the protein CSVEGLWDNEQFL.